A selection of T cell receptor beta chains follows, all from one sample in a study of blood T cell repertoires in COVID-19. This table comes from immunoSEQ multiplex PCR, and its TCRdb copy is limited to in-frame clones, with some not included. This table has more than 200,000 clones, about nine tenths appearing once. The sample comprised peripheral blood. These receptors originate from a man of 80 years or more with acute or convalescent COVID-19. Both conserved end residues are part of each CDR3. D genes are given only for firm matches. Some rows mark clone size as missing; the rest say once, few, many or name a class of expanded clone.

clone size,D gene,V gene,J gene,CDR3 DNA,CDR3 protein
once,TRBD2,TRBV5-1,TRBJ2-1,TGCGCCAGCAGCTTGGCCGGCACTAGCGGGGGTCCCATCGATGAGCAGTTCTTC,CASSLAGTSGGPIDEQFF
NA,NA,TRBV19,TRBJ2-5,TGTGCCAGTAGCCGATTTCCCCCGCGGAGCCACAGGACCCAAGAGACCCAGTACTTC,CASSRFPPRSHRTQETQYF
NA,NA,TRBV7-9,TRBJ2-2,TGTGCCAGCAGCTTCGCTATACAGGGAACCGGGGAGCTGTTTTTT,CASSFAIQGTGELFF
NA,NA,TRBV7-3,TRBJ2-3,TGTGCCAGCAGCCTTACAGATACGCAGTATTTT,CASSLTDTQYF
NA,TRBD1,TRBV19,TRBJ1-1,TGTGCCAGTAGGGGACAGATGAACACTGAAGCTTTCTTT,CASRGQMNTEAFF
NA,NA,TRBV9,TRBJ2-5,TGTGCCAGCAGCCTCACTCCCGGTCCGGAGACCCAGTACTTC,CASSLTPGPETQYF
NA,TRBD1,TRBV19,TRBJ1-3,TGTGCCAGTATCACCCCCAGCGCAGGGGGCTCTGGAAACACCATATATTTT,CASITPSAGGSGNTIYF
once,TRBD1,TRBV9,TRBJ2-5,TGTGCCAGCAGCGCGGGGACAGGGGGCGGGGAGACCCAGTACTTC,CASSAGTGGGETQYF
NA,TRBD2,TRBV5-1,TRBJ2-5,TGCGCCAGCAGCACTAAACTAGCGGGGTTACAAGAGACCCAGTACTTC,CASSTKLAGLQETQYF
NA,TRBD1,TRBV28,TRBJ2-6,TGTGCCAGCAGCCTTCCGGGACAGGGGAAGGTCCTGACTTTC,CASSLPGQGKVLTF
NA,NA,TRBV7-6,TRBJ2-7,TGTGCCAGCAGCGGAGACGCAGCCTACGAGCAGTACTTC,CASSGDAAYEQYF
NA,TRBD1,TRBV6-2/TRBV6-3,TRBJ2-1,TGTGCCAGCAGTGGGAGTTCCTCCGGGACAGGGGGTTCCTACAATGAGCAGTTCTTC,CASSGSSSGTGGSYNEQFF
NA,TRBD1,TRBV5-1,TRBJ2-2,TGCGCCAGCAGCCTGGGACAGGGTAATATAGCCGGGGAGCTGTTTTTT,CASSLGQGNIAGELFF
NA,NA,TRBV4-2,TRBJ1-6,TGTGCCAGCAGCTCCACATCAGATAATTCACCCCTCCACTTT,CASSSTSDNSPLHF
NA,NA,TRBV21-1,TRBJ1-1,TGTGCCAGCAGCAACAATGCCAGGCAGAACACTGAAGCTTTCTTT,CASSNNARQNTEAFF
NA,TRBD1,TRBV5-6,TRBJ2-2,TGTGCCAGCAGCCCGAAGGGAACAGGGGGCTTGAGCGGGGAGCTGTTTTTT,CASSPKGTGGLSGELFF
few,TRBD1,TRBV7-3,TRBJ2-1,TGTGCCAGCAGCCGAGGGGGCCCCCCAGACAATGAGCAGTTCTTC,CASSRGGPPDNEQFF